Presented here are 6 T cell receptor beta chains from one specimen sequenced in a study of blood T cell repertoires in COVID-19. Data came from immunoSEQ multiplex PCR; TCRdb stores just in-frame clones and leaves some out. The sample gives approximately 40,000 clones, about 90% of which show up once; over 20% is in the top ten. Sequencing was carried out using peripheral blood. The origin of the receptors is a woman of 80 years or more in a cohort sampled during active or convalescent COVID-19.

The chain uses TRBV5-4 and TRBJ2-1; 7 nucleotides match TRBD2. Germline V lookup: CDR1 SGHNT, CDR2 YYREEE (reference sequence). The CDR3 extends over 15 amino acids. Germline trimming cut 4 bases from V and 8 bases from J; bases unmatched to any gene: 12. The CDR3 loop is CASSQTSQSSDEQFF. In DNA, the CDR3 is TGTGCCAGCAGCCAGACTAGCCAATCGTCCGATGAGCAGTTCTTC.

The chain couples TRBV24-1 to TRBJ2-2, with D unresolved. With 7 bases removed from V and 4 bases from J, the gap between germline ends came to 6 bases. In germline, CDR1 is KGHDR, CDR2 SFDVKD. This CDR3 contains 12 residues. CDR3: CATRGPTGELFF. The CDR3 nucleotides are TGTGCCACCAGGGGCCCCACCGGGGAGCTGTTTTTT.

The CDR3 loop reads CASSLYPGGTEAFF. As DNA, the CDR3 is TGTGCCAGCAGTTTATACCCCGGCGGCACTGAAGCTTTCTTT. The rearrangement uses TRBV27 and TRBJ1-1; D is uncertain. The germline CDR1 and CDR2 sequences are MNHEY and SMNVEV (reference sequence). The ends were cut back, 1 base at V and 4 bases at J, with 10 bases in the middle. The CDR3 spans 14 residues.

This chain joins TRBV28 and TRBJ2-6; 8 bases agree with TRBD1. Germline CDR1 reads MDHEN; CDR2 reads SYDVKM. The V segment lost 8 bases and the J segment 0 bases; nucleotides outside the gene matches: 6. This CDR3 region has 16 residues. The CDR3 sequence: CASRRQGSSGANVLTF. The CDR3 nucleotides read TGTGCCAGCCGCAGACAGGGGAGCTCTGGGGCCAACGTCCTGACTTTC.

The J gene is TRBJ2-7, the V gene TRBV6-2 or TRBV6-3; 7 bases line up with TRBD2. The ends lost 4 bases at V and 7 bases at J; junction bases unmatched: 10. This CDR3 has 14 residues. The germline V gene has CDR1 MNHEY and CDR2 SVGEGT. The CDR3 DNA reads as TGTGCCAGCAGTTCCGGGACTACCGTTAAAGAGCAGTACTTC. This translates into CASSSGTTVKEQYF.

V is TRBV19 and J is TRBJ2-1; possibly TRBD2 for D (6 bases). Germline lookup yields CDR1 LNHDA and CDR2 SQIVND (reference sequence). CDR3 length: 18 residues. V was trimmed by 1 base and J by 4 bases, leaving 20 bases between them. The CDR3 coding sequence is TGTGCCAGTAGTATAGGGAGTCCCGGGCTAGCGCATTACAATGAGCAGTTCTTC. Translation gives CASSIGSPGLAHYNEQFF.